This section outlines one TCR beta chain sequence together with its context. The table lists this clonotype with a few counts. No antigen is known for it. The sample holds no much larger clone one base away, and base qualities are not on file. The record originates from a study of T-cell memory formation after mild COVID-19 (dated by TCRdb to the early 2020s). In the study overall: TCR sequence clusters from the two donors were found to be largely donor specific. The cohort was made up of two young adult volunteers, one female and one male, who were previously healthy. T-cell clones expanding and contracting after mild COVID-19 in a couple of donors were tracked by longitudinal TCRalpha and TCRbeta repertoire sequencing. Findings and caveats that apply to the study as a whole: Only a couple of mild cases were covered in the study, and larger cohorts including severe cases with pre-infection samples were considered necessary. Clones contracting from day 15 to 85 had balanced CD4/CD8 phenotypes, while a second wave expanding from day 15 to 37 was biased towards CD4+. Some responding clones were detected in pre-infection memory, which suggested that pre-existing cross-reactive memory T cells had joined the SARS-CoV-2 response. Whether the second-wave clones peaking on day 37 were SARS-CoV-2 specific was not confirmed. Contracting CD4+ clones were located mainly in the CM and EM memory subsets, whereas CD8+ clones were found to be enriched in EMRA.

From a lookup of the germline V gene, CDR1 and CDR2 are MNHEY and SVGEGT. The V end loses 3 bases and the J end loses 4 bases, and a stretch of 11 bases separates them. The CDR3 sequence holds 14 residues, the cysteine and phenylalanine included. Only the CDR3 DNA stays, 42 bases, in frame from base 1. Ficoll-Paque density gradient centrifugation was the method used to isolate PBMCs. Instrument used: Illumina NovaSeq 6000. TCRalpha and TCRbeta cDNA libraries were constructed by 5'RACE with constant-segment primers, with sample barcodes and unique molecular identifiers being introduced. Trizol reagent was used to extract RNA from every sample. Libraries were amplified in two PCR steps, with a second sample barcode and Illumina TruSeq adapters added in the second step. Libraries were sequenced on an Illumina NovaSeq with 2 x 150 bp paired-end reads. The authors processed their data as follows. The reads were demultiplexed and collapsed into UMI-guided consensus sequences using migec v1.2.7. Using mixcr v2.1.11, UMI consensuses were aligned to TRA and TRB V and J templates and then assembled into clonotypes. Expanded or contracted clonotypes were those called significant by both edgeR and NoisET, with noise models trained on biological replicates. For edgeR calls, the cutoffs were a false discovery rate-adjusted p below 0.01 and a log2 fold-change threshold of 1. As an exploratory analysis of dynamics, PCA with hierarchical clustering was applied to max-normalized trajectories of the 1000 most abundant clonotypes. Separately sequenced CD4+ and CD8+ repertoires were used to assign a CD4 or CD8 phenotype to each responding clone. TCRdb's own reprocessing of the public reads used fastp at Q25 and MiXCR and kept productive beta chains. Records with the same CDR3 protein are collapsed into one entry carrying the most frequent genes and DNA. These V and J calls rely on TCRdb rather than the paper's analysis. This sample is represented by roughly 250,000 distinct CDR3 sequences; over 15% of them were singletons. In total, the top ten clones hold under 25% of the sample.

Sequenced material: PBMCs or a T cell subset sorted from them (not recorded which). The rearranged segments are TRBV6-2 or TRBV6-3 and TRBJ2-3; the D match is possibly TRBD1 or TRBD2, with 5 bases aligned in each. The sequence derives from a man aged 18-30 years who had mild COVID-19 (a few samples of this study predate the infection). The sample titles of this study are shuffled in the database, so cell type and time point are left out; the donor was told from shared clones. The DNA is as follows: TGTGCCAGCAGTTATCTGGGGGTCGCAGATACGCAGTATTTT. Translated, it gives CASSYLGVADTQYF.